This is a list of T cell receptor beta chains from one sample in a study of T cell responses to AZD1222 COVID-19 vaccine. The table came from immunoSEQ multiplex PCR; TCRdb's copy has only in-frame clones and leaves some out. The sample carries about 130,000 clones, 90% recorded once. The sample in question was peripheral blood, obtained on day 0 of AZD1222 vaccination. All receptors come from an adult in good health. Each CDR3 is given with its conserved first and last residue. The order of the fields is clone size, V gene, D gene, J gene, CDR3 protein, CDR3 DNA. D genes are given only for firm matches. A clone size is listed for some rows: how often the clone was seen (once, few, many), or a class if it is expanded.

abundance: -
v_gene: TRBV9
d_gene: -
j_gene: TRBJ2-7
CDR3aa: CASSVGGGGSYEQYF
CDR3nt: TGTGCCAGCAGCGTAGGGGGCGGAGGTTCCTACGAGCAGTACTTC

abundance: -
v_gene: TRBV27
d_gene: -
j_gene: TRBJ1-6
CDR3aa: CASSPVANSPLHF
CDR3nt: TGTGCCAGCAGCCCAGTCGCCAATTCACCCCTCCACTTT

abundance: -
v_gene: TRBV4-3
d_gene: -
j_gene: TRBJ2-3
CDR3aa: CASSQGDSQGRVDTQYF
CDR3nt: TGCGCCAGCAGCCAAGGGGACTCACAGGGACGAGTAGATACGCAGTATTTT

abundance: -
v_gene: TRBV18
d_gene: -
j_gene: TRBJ1-5
CDR3aa: CASSPTNSNQPQHF
CDR3nt: TGTGCCAGCTCACCAACGAATAGCAATCAGCCCCAGCATTTT

abundance: once
v_gene: TRBV6-5
d_gene: TRBD1
j_gene: TRBJ1-2
CDR3aa: CASRRQGKGGGYTF
CDR3nt: TGTGCCAGCAGGAGACAGGGAAAAGGTGGGGGCTACACCTTC

abundance: -
v_gene: TRBV29-1
d_gene: TRBD1
j_gene: TRBJ1-2
CDR3aa: CSMDRVGSYTF
CDR3nt: TGCAGCATGGACAGGGTAGGCAGCTACACCTTC

abundance: -
v_gene: TRBV4-3
d_gene: -
j_gene: TRBJ1-1
CDR3aa: CASSQDGQPNTEAFF
CDR3nt: TGCGCCAGCAGCCAAGATGGGCAGCCTAACACTGAAGCTTTCTTT

abundance: -
v_gene: TRBV28
d_gene: -
j_gene: TRBJ1-4
CDR3aa: CASSLNQESNEKLFF
CDR3nt: TGTGCCAGCAGCCTTAATCAGGAGTCTAATGAAAAACTGTTTTTT

abundance: once
v_gene: TRBV27
d_gene: TRBD1
j_gene: TRBJ2-2
CDR3aa: CASSPGQGNTGELFF
CDR3nt: TGTGCCAGCAGTCCGGGACAGGGGAACACCGGGGAGCTGTTTTTT

abundance: -
v_gene: TRBV9
d_gene: TRBD1
j_gene: TRBJ2-2
CDR3aa: CASSVDAGGTNTGELFF
CDR3nt: TGTGCCAGCAGCGTAGATGCAGGGGGCACGAACACCGGGGAGCTGTTTTTT